Below are 9 T cell receptor beta chains sequenced from a single sample in a study of OX40 agonist ivuxolimab in advanced cancers. The method was immunoSEQ multiplex PCR; TCRdb's version includes in-frame clones alone and lacks a portion of them. The sample records more than 50,000 clones, roughly 87% being singletons. The specimen was CD4+ or CD8+ T cells sorted from blood, collected in a trial of the OX40 agonist ivuxolimab. These receptors were collected from an adult with an advanced solid tumor such as melanoma, head and neck, liver or kidney cancer.

This clone is a singleton in its sample. This rearrangement joins TRBV9 to TRBJ1-4, with D perhaps matching TRBD1 (5 bases). CDR3 length: 14 amino acids. V was trimmed by 3 bases and J by 4 bases, leaving 10 bases between them. From germline, CDR1 is SGDLS and CDR2 YYNGEE. The CDR3 spells CASSGGTLNEKLFF. CDR3 in DNA: TGTGCCAGCAGCGGCGGGACGCTTAATGAAAAACTGTTTTTT.

The V call is TRBV29-1, the J call TRBJ2-7, with a tentative D call TRBD1 (6 bases). The CDR3 contains 17 residues. CDR1 SQVTM and CDR2 ANQGSEA come from the germline V gene. The germline V and J ends were trimmed by 5 bases and 0 bases, with 23 bases remaining between them. This CDR3 reads CSVWPSFRDNFSYEQYF. In DNA, the CDR3 is TGCAGCGTTTGGCCGTCCTTCCGGGACAACTTCTCCTACGAGCAGTACTTC.

V gene TRBV5-4 combines with J gene TRBJ2-3; 10 bases are a match to TRBD1. Per the germline V gene, CDR1 is SGHNT and CDR2 is YYREEE (reference sequence). V was clipped by 3 bases and J by 4 bases; unmatched bases: 5. The CDR3 length is 15 residues. The CDR3 bases are TGTGCCAGCAGCTGGGGACAGGGGATTGCAGATACGCAGTATTTT. As protein: CASSWGQGIADTQYF.

The gene calls are TRBV28 and TRBJ2-7; 7 positions match TRBD1. V lost 6 bases, J lost 0 bases, and 8 bases stayed unmatched. Germline CDR1 reads MDHEN; CDR2 reads SYDVKM. The CDR3 is 15 residues long. The CDR3 bases are TGTGCCAGCAGGTCACAGGGGACATTCTCCTACGAGCAGTACTTC. This translates into CASRSQGTFSYEQYF. The full variable domain, rest sourced from reference TRBV28 and TRBJ2-7, is DVKVTQSSRYLVKRTGEKVFLECVQDMDHENMFWYRQDPGLGLRLIYFSYDVKMKEKGDIPEGYSVSREKKERFSLILESASTNQTSMYLCASRSQGTFSYEQYFGPGTRLTVT.

This clone was recorded once. The chain couples TRBV29-1 to TRBJ2-1, with TRBD1 matching 8 bases. Per the germline V gene, CDR1 is SQVTM and CDR2 is ANQGSEA. This CDR3 spans 14 amino acids. V shed 7 bases and J 7 bases; nucleotides not matched to a gene: 12. CDR3 DNA sequence: TGCAGCGCGTGGGGTCAGGGGGCATGGAATGAGCAGTTCTTC. Translation gives CSAWGQGAWNEQFF.

This clone turned up a few times. The CDR3 DNA follows: TGCGCCAGCAGCTTGGAACCCGTTTATGGTGAGCAGTTCTTC. Translation gives CASSLEPVYGEQFF. This sequence joins TRBV5-1 and TRBJ2-1; D gene uncertain. The CDR3 loop spans 14 amino acids. Germline values: CDR1 SGHRS, CDR2 YFSETQ. Trimming took 0 bases from V and 9 from J, leaving 13 bases between them.

The chain recombines TRBV27 with TRBJ1-6; a possible D gene is TRBD1 (5 bases). Germline values: CDR1 MNHEY, CDR2 SMNVEV (reference sequence). The CDR3 is made up of 19 amino acids. The germline V and J ends were trimmed by 8 bases and 0 bases, with 23 bases remaining between them. CDR3 loop: CASQTQGGLGPSYNSPLHF. As DNA, the CDR3 is TGTGCCAGCCAGACTCAGGGTGGGTTAGGGCCCTCCTATAATTCACCCCTCCACTTT.

The chain uses TRBV28 and TRBJ1-4; 9 bases align to TRBD1. The CDR3 totals 15 residues. V dropped 6 bases and J dropped 8; count of bases not matched to a gene: 10. The germline gives CDR1 MDHEN, CDR2 SYDVKM. The CDR3 DNA follows: TGTGCCAGCAGGTTGCCGGGACAGGGTTGGGAAAAACTGTTTTTT. This gives the protein CASRLPGQGWEKLFF. The full variable domain, completed using reference TRBV28 and TRBJ1-4, is DVKVTQSSRYLVKRTGEKVFLECVQDMDHENMFWYRQDPGLGLRLIYFSYDVKMKEKGDIPEGYSVSREKKERFSLILESASTNQTSMYLCASRLPGQGWEKLFFGSGTQLSVL.

The J gene is TRBJ2-2, the V gene TRBV11-3, with 10 bases lining up with TRBD1. Germline V lookup: CDR1 SGHNT, CDR2 YENEEA. The CDR3 sequence is 15 residues long. The junction had 7 bases not matched to a gene; V was cut back by 5 bases and J by 7 bases. In DNA, the CDR3 is TGTGCCAGCAGCCTTGGACAGGGGGATGGCGGGGAGCTGTTTTTT. Amino acids: CASSLGQGDGGELFF.